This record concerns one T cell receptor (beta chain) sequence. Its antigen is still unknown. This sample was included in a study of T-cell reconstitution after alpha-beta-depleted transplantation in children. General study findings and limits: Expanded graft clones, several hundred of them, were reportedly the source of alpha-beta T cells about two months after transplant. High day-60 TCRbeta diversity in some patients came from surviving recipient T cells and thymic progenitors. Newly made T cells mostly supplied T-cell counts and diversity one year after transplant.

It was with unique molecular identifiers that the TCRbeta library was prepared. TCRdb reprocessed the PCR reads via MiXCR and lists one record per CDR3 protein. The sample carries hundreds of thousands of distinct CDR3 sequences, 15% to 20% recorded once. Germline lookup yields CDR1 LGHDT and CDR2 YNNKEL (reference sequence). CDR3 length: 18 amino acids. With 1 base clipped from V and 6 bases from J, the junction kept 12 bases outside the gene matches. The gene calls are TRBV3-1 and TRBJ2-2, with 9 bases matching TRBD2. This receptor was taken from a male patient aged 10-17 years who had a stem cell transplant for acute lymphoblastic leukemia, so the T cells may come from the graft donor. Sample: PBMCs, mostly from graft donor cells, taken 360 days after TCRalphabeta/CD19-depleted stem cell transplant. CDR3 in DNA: TGTGCCAGCAGCCAAGGCGAGCGGGGGGAGATTGGCGCCGGGGAGCTGTTTTTT. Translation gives CASSQGERGEIGAGELFF.